Listed here are 3 T cell receptor beta chains from one sample, sequenced in a study of naive and memory T cell subsets. Two oligonucleotides, mixed equimolar, formed the beta constant-region primer covering TRBC1 and TRBC2. TCRdb re-analysed the UMI-ligation and nested PCR reads in MiXCR, keeping a single row per CDR3 protein. The sample consists of tens of thousands of distinct CDR3 sequences, approximately 14% of them appearing once. The sequencing input was central memory CD4+ T cells from blood. The source is a human donor in good health.

This clonotype turned up a few times. This chain joins TRBV7-6 and TRBJ1-1, with 8 bases lining up with TRBD1. The CDR3 runs to 14 residues. The junction had 3 bases not matched to a gene; V was cut back by 5 bases and J by 1 base. Germline V gene lookup returns CDR1 SGHVS and CDR2 FNYEAQ. Here the CDR3 reads CASSLGQENTEAFF. The CDR3 DNA reads TGTGCCAGCAGCCTGGGACAGGAGAACACTGAAGCTTTCTTT. Looking up the rest from reference TRBV7-6 and TRBJ1-1 gives the full variable domain: GAGVSQSPRYKVTKRGQDVALRCDPISGHVSLYWYRQALGQGPEFLTYFNYEAQQDKSGLPNDRFSAERPEGSISTLTIQRTEQRDSAMYRCASSLGQENTEAFFGQGTRLTVV.

In this sample, this clonotype turned up a few times. The CDR3 protein is CASSLLNSPGEKLFF. As DNA, the CDR3 is TGTGCCAGCAGTTTATTAAACAGCCCTGGTGAAAAACTGTTTTTT. The chain is built from TRBV28 and TRBJ1-4; D is unresolved. CDR3 length: 15 residues. The germline CDR1 and CDR2 sequences are MDHEN and SYDVKM. Trimming took off 1 base at V and 7 bases at J, with 13 bases between the two ends.

This clonotype came up once. V is TRBV20-1 and J is TRBJ2-1, with 9 bases identical to TRBD2. After removal of 7 bases from V and 9 bases from J, the junction contained 16 bases not matched to a gene. The CDR3 is 15 amino acids. Germline loops: CDR1 DFQATT, CDR2 SNEGSKA (reference sequence). The CDR3 nucleotides read TGCAGTGTCCCGGAGGTCCTAGCGGGACTTCTTGAGCAGTTCTTC. It codes for CSVPEVLAGLLEQFF.